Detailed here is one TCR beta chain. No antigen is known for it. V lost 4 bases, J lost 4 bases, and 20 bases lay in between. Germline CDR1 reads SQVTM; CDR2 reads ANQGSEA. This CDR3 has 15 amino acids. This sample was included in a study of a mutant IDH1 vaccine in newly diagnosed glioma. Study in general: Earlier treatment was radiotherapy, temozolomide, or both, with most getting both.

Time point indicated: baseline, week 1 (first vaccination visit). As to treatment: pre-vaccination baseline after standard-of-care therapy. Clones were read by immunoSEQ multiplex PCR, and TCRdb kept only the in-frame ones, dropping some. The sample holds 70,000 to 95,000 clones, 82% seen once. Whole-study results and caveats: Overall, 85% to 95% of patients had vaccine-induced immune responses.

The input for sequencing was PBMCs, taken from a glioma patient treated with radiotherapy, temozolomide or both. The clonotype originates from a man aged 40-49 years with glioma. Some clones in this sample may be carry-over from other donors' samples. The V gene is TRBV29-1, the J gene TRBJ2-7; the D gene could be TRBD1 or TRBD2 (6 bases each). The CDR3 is CSVVDTGRSTYEQYF. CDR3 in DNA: TGCAGCGTTGTGGACACAGGGAGGTCAACTTACGAGCAGTACTTC.